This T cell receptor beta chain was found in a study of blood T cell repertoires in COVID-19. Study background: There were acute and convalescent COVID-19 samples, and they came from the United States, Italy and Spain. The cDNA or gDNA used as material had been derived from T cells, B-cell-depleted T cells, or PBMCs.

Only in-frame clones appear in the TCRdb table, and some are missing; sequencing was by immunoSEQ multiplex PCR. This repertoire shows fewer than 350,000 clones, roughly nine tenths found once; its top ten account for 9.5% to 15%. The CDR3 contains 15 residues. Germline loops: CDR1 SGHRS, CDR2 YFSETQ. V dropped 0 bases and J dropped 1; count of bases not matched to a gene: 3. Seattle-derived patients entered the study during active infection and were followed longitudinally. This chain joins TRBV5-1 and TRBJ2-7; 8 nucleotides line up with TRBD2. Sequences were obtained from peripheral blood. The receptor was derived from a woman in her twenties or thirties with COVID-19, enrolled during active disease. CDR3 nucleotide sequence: TGCGCCAGCAGCTTGGTGCAGCGGGGGTCCTACGAGCAGTACTTC. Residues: CASSLVQRGSYEQYF.